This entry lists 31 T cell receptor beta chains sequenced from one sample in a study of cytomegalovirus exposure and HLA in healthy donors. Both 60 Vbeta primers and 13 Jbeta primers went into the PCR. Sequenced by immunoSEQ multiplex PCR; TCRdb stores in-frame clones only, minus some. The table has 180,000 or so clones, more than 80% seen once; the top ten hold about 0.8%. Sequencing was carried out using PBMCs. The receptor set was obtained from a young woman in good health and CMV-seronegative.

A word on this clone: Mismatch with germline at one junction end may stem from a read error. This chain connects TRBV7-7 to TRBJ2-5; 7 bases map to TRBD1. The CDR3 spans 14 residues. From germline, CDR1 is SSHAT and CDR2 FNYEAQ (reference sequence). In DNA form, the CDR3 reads TGTGCTAGCAGCCTGACAGGGTACCAAGAGACCCAGTACTTC. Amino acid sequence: CASSLTGYQETQYF.

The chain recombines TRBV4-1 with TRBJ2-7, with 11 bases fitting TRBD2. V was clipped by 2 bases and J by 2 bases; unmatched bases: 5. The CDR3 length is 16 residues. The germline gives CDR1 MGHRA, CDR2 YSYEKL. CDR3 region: CASSQRWGLAAYEQYF. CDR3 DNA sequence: TGCGCCAGCAGCCAAAGATGGGGACTAGCGGCCTACGAGCAGTACTTC.

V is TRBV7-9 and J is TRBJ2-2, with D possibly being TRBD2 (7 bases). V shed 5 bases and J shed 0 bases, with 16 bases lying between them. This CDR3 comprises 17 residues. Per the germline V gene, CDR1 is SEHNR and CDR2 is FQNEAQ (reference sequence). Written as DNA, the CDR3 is TGTGCCAGCAGCCCCCGGGGGGCAAGATCGAACACCGGGGAGCTGTTTTTT. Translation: CASSPRGARSNTGELFF.

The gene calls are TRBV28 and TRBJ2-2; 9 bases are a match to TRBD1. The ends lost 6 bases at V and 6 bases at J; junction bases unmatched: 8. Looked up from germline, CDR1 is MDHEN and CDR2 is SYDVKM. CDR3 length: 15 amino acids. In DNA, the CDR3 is TGTGCCAGCAGCTTGGGGGACAGGGCCCCCGGGGAGCTGTTTTTT. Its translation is CASSLGDRAPGELFF.

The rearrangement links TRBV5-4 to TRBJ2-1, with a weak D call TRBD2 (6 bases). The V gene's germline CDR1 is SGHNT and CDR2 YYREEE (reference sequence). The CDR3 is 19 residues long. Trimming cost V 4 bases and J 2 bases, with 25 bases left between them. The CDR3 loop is CASSLRPGVGGEAYNEQFF. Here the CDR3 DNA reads TGTGCCAGCAGCCTACGGCCGGGGGTCGGGGGAGAGGCCTACAATGAGCAGTTCTTC.

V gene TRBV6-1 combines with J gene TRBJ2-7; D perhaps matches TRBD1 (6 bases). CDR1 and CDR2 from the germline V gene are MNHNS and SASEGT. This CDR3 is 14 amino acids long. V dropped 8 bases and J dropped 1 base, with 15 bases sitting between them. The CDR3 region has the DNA TGTGCCAGCCCCAAAGGTCAGGGGTCCTACGAGCAGTACTTC. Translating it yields CASPKGQGSYEQYF.

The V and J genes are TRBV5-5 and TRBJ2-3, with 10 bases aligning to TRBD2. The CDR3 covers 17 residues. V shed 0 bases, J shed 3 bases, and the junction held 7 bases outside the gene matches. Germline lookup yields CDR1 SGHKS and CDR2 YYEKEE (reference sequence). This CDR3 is CASSLAATSGLTDTQYF. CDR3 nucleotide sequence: TGTGCCAGCAGCTTGGCCGCGACTAGCGGGCTAACAGATACGCAGTATTTT.

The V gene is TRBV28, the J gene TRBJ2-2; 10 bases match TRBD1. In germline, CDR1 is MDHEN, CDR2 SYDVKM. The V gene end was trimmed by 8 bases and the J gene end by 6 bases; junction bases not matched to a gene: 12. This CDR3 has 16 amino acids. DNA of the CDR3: TGTGCCAGCGGACTTCAGGGACAGGGGCTGTCCGGGGAGCTGTTTTTT. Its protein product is CASGLQGQGLSGELFF. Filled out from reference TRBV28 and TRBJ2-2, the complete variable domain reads DVKVTQSSRYLVKRTGEKVFLECVQDMDHENMFWYRQDPGLGLRLIYFSYDVKMKEKGDIPEGYSVSREKKERFSLILESASTNQTSMYLCASGLQGQGLSGELFFGEGSRLTVL.

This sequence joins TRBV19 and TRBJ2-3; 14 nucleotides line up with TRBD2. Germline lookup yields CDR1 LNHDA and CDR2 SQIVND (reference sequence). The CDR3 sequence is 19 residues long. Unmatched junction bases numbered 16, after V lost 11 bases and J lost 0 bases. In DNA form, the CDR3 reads TGTGCCGGGGGGACAGTTGTGACTAGCGGGAGGGCTAGCACAGATACGCAGTATTTT. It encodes CAGGTVVTSGRASTDTQYF.

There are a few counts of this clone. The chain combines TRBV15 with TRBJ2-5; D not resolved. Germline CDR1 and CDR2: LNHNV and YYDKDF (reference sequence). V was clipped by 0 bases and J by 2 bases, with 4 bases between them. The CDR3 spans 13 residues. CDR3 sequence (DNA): TGTGCCACCAGCAGAGACAGGCAAGAGACCCAGTACTTC. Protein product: CATSRDRQETQYF.

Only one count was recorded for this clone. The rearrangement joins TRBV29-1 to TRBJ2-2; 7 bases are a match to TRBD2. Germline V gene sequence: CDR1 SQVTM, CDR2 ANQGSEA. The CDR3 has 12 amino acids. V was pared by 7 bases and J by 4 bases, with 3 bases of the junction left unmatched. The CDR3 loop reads CSGEGTTGELFF. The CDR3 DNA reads TGCAGCGGGGAGGGCACCACCGGGGAGCTGTTTTTT.

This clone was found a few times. DNA for the CDR3: TGTGCTAGTGGGGGAAGACTAGCGGGAGACACAGATACGCAGTATTTT. Its protein product is CASGGRLAGDTDTQYF. The chain combines TRBV12-5 with TRBJ2-3; 12 bases are a match to TRBD2. The CDR3 covers 16 residues. Unmatched junction bases numbered 6, after V lost 6 bases and J lost 2 bases. CDR1 is LGHNT and CDR2 is FRNRAP in the germline V gene.

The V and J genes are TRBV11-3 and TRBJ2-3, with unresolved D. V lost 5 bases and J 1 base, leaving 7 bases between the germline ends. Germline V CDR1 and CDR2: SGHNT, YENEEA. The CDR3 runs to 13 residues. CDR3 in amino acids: CASSPQGTDTQYF. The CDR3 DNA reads TGTGCCAGCAGCCCCCAGGGCACAGATACGCAGTATTTT.

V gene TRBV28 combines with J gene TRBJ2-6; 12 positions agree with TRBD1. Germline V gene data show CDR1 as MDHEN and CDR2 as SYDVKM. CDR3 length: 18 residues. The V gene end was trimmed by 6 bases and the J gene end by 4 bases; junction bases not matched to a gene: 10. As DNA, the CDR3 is TGTGCCAGCAGCCGCGGGGGACAGGGGGCTGTCGGGGCCAACGTCCTGACTTTC. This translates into CASSRGGQGAVGANVLTF.

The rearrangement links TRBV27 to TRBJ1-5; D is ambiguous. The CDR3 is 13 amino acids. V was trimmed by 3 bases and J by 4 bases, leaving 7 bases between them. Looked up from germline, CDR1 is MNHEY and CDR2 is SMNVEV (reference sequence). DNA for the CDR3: TGTGCCAGCAGTTTGAAGCGGAATCAGCCCCAGCATTTT. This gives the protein CASSLKRNQPQHF.

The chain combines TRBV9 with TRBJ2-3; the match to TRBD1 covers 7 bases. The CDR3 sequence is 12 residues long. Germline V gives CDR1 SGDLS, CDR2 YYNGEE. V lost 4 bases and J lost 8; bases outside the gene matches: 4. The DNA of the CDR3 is TGTGCCAGCAGCCCGCAGGGGGTTACGCAGTATTTT. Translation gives CASSPQGVTQYF.

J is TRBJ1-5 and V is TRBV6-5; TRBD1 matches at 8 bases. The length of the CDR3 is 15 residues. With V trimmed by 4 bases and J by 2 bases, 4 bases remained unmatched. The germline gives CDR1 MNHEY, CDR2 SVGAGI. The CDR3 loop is CASSSRGPGNQPQHF. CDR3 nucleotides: TGTGCCAGCAGTTCCAGGGGGCCGGGCAATCAGCCCCAGCATTTT.

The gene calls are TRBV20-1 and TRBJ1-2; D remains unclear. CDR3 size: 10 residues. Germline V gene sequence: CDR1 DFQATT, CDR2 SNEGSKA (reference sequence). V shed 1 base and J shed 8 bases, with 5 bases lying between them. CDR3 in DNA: TGCAGTGCTAGAGGGAGCGGCTACACCTTC. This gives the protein CSARGSGYTF.

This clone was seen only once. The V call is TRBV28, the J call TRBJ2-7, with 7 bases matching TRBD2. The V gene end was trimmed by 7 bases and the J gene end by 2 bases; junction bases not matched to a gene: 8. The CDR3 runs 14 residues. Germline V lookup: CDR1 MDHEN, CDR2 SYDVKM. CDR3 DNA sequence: TGTGCCAGCACCTTGCCGGGACTACCCTACGAGCAGTACTTC. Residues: CASTLPGLPYEQYF. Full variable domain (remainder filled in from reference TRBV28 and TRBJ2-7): DVKVTQSSRYLVKRTGEKVFLECVQDMDHENMFWYRQDPGLGLRLIYFSYDVKMKEKGDIPEGYSVSREKKERFSLILESASTNQTSMYLCASTLPGLPYEQYFGPGTRLTVT.

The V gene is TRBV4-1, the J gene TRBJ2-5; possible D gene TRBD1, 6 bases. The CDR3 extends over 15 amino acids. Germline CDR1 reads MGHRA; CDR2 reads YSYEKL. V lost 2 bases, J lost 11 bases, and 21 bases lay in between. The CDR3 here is CASSQLRTVGDAQYF. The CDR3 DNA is TGCGCCAGCAGCCAACTCCGGACAGTTGGAGACGCGCAGTACTTC.

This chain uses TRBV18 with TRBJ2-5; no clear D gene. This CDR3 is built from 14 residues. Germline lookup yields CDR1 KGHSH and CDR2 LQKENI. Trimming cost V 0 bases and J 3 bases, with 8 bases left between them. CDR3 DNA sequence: TGTGCCAGCTCACCACCGTTACAGAAAGAGACCCAGTACTTC. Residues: CASSPPLQKETQYF.

The CDR3 protein is CSGARGGQKQFF. Written as DNA, the CDR3 is TGCAGCGGGGCCCGCGGAGGGCAAAAGCAGTTCTTC. The genes are TRBV29-1 and TRBJ2-1; D is possibly TRBD2 (6 bases). Trimming took 7 bases from V and 11 from J, leaving 18 bases between them. This CDR3 has 12 amino acids. Germline V CDR1 and CDR2: SQVTM, ANQGSEA.

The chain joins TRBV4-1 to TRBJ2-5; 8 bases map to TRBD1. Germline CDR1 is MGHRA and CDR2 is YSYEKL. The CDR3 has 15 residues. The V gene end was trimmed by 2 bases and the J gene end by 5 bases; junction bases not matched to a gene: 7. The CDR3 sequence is CASSQPQGGRETQYF. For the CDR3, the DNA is TGCGCCAGCAGCCAACCACAGGGGGGTAGGGAGACCCAGTACTTC.

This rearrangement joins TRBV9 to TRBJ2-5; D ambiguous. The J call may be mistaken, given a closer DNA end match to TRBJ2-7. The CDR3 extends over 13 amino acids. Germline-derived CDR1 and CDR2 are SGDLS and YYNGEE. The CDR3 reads CASSVGFSVEQYF. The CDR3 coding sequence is TGTGCCAGCAGCGTAGGGTTCTCTGTCGAGCAGTACTTC.

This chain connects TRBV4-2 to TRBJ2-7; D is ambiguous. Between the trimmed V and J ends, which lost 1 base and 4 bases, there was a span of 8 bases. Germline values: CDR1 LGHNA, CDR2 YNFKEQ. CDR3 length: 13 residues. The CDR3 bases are TGTGCCAGCAGCCAAGGGCCAGGTTACGAGCAGTACTTC. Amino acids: CASSQGPGYEQYF.

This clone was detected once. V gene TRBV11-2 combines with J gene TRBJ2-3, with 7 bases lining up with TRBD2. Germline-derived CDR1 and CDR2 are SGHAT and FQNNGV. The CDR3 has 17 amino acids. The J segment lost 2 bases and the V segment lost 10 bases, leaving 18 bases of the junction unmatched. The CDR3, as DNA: TGTGCCACCCAAAGAGGCACCGGGACTACTTTCACAGATACGCAGTATTTT. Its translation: CATQRGTGTTFTDTQYF.

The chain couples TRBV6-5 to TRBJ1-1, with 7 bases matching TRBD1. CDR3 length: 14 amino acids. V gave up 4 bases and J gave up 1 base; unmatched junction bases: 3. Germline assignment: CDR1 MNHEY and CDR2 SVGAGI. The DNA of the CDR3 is TGTGCCAGCAGTTCAAGACAGGGGAACACTGAAGCTTTCTTT. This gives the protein CASSSRQGNTEAFF.

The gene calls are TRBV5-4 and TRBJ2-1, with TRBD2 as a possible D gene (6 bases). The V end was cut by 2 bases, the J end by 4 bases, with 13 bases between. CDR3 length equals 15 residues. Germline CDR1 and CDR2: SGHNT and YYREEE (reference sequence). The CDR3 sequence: CASSLTGAQYNEQFF. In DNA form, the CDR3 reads TGTGCCAGCAGCTTAACGGGAGCCCAGTACAATGAGCAGTTCTTC.

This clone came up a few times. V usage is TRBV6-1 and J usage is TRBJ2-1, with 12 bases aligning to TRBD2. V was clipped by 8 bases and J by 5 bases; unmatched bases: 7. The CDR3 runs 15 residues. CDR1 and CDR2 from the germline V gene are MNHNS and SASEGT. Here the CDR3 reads CASRYGLAGNNEQFF. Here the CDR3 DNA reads TGTGCCAGCCGCTACGGACTAGCGGGGAACAATGAGCAGTTCTTC.

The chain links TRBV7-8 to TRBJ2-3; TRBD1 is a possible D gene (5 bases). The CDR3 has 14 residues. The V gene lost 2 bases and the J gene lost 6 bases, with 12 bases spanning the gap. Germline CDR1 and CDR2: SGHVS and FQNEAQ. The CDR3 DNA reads TGTGCCAGCAGCTTAATCAGGGTCGTGGATACGCAGTATTTT. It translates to CASSLIRVVDTQYF.

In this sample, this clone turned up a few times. CDR3 residues: CASRAGTSGRFDIQYF. The CDR3 DNA is TGTGCCAGTAGGGCCGGGACTAGCGGGAGGTTTGACATTCAGTACTTC. The chain uses TRBV19 and TRBJ2-4, with 15 nucleotides matching TRBD2. The V gene's germline CDR1 is LNHDA and CDR2 SQIVND (reference sequence). This CDR3 comprises 16 residues. V lost 6 bases, J lost 8 bases, and 8 bases stayed unmatched.